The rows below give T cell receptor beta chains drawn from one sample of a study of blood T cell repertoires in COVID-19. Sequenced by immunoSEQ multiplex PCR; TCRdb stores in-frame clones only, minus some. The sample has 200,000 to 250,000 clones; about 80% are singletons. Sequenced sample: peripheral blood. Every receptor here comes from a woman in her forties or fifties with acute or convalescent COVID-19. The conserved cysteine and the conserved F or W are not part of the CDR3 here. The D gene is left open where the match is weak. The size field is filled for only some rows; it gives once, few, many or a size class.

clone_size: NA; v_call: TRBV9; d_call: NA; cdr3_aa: ASTGVTGSPLH
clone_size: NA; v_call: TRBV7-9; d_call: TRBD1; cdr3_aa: ASSQGQPGETQY
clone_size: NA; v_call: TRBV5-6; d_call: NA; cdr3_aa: ASSLGRRSGYT
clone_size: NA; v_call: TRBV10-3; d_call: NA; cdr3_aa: AISLAQDTQY
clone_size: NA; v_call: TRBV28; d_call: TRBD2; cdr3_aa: ASSFLSSGSTDTQY
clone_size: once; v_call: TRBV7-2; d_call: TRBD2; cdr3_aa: ASSPSGMAENEQF
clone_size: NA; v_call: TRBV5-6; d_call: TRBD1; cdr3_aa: ASSPGTGLNEKLF
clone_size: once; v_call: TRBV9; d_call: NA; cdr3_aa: ASSVGPGGSPGELF
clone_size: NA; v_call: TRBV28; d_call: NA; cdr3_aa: ASSPPNRAYEQY
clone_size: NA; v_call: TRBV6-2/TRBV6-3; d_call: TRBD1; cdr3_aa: ASSYGTGGYEQY
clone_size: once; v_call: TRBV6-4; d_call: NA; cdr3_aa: ASSDGAGEYEQY
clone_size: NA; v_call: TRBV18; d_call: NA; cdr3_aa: ASSPPMGQAQH
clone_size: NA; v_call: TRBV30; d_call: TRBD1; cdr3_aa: AWTKDRGPGNTEAF
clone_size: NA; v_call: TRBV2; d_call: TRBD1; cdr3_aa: ASSTGGRPGELF
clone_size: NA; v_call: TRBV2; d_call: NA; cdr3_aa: ASSAAELPALF
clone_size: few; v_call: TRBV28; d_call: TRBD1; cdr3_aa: ASSPIQGLYSNQPQH